Shown below are 28 T cell receptor beta chains from a single sample sequenced in a study of cytomegalovirus exposure and HLA in healthy donors. It was with 60 Vbeta and 13 Jbeta primers that the PCR ran. Sequencing used immunoSEQ multiplex PCR; TCRdb keeps in-frame clones, though not all of them. The repertoire table contains 110,000 to 150,000 clones. The sample consisted of PBMCs. These receptors all stem from a man aged 40-49 years in good health and CMV-seronegative.

The chain has TRBV6-5 and TRBJ2-3, with D possibly matching TRBD1 (5 bases). V was clipped by 6 bases and J by 2 bases, with 9 bases between them. The germline V gene encodes CDR1 MNHEY and CDR2 SVGAGI. This CDR3 is built from 13 residues. CDR3: CASSMDNTDTQYF. The CDR3 DNA reads TGTGCCAGCAGCATGGACAACACAGATACGCAGTATTTT.

The CDR3 nucleotides are TGTGCCATCAGGGAATCGGGACAGAACAATGAGCAGTTCTTC. Amino acids: CAIRESGQNNEQFF. The genes are TRBV10-3 and TRBJ2-1; 7 nucleotides line up with TRBD1. V lost 6 bases, J lost 5 bases, and 7 bases stayed unmatched. In germline, CDR1 is ENHRY, CDR2 SYGVKD. The CDR3 extends over 14 amino acids.

This chain connects TRBV7-2 to TRBJ2-2; D is unclear. The V gene's germline CDR1 is SGHTA and CDR2 FQGNSA. This CDR3 spans 14 amino acids. Trimming shortened V by 1 base and J by 1 base, and 4 bases separated the two germline ends. CDR3 protein: CASSLVQNTGELFF. CDR3 sequence (DNA): TGTGCCAGCAGCTTAGTCCAGAACACCGGGGAGCTGTTTTTT.

The chain has TRBV13 and TRBJ2-7; the D gene is possibly TRBD1 (5 bases). Deletions cut 5 bases from V and 5 bases from J, with 7 bases between. The CDR3 spans 11 residues. CDR1 is PRHDT, CDR2 FYEKMQ, per germline (reference sequence). The CDR3 DNA sequence: TGTGCCAGCAGCCAGGGCGACGAGCAGTACTTC. Translating it yields CASSQGDEQYF. The full variable domain, its missing parts supplied by reference TRBV13 and TRBJ2-7, is AAGVIQSPRHLIKEKRETATLKCYPIPRHDTVYWYQQGPGQDPQFLISFYEKMQSDKGSIPDRFSAQQFSDYHSELNMSSLELGDSALYFCASSQGDEQYFGPGTRLTVT.

The rearrangement joins TRBV28 to TRBJ1-1; D remains ambiguous. The germline V and J ends were trimmed by 1 base and 4 bases, with 7 bases remaining between them. The CDR3 has 13 residues. Germline CDR1 MDHEN, CDR2 SYDVKM. CDR3 in amino acids: CASSLSGVTEAFF. The CDR3 DNA is TGTGCCAGCAGTTTATCGGGAGTCACTGAAGCTTTCTTT.

The CDR3 DNA is TGTGCCAGCAGCCTGGGGGGGGAAGGTAACTATGGCTACACCTTC. This translates into CASSLGGEGNYGYTF. The chain has TRBV27 and TRBJ1-2; TRBD1 might be the D (5 bases). With 6 bases removed from V and 1 base from J, the gap between germline ends came to 15 bases. The CDR3 has 15 amino acids. Germline V gene lookup returns CDR1 MNHEY and CDR2 SMNVEV (reference sequence).

The rearrangement uses TRBV28 and TRBJ2-2; a possible D gene is TRBD1 (5 bases). Germline lookup yields CDR1 MDHEN and CDR2 SYDVKM. CDR3 length: 14 residues. V was pared by 6 bases and J by 6 bases, with 14 bases between. The CDR3 coding sequence is TGTGCCAGCAGGAACAGGTTAGGTGCCGGGGAGCTGTTTTTT. Translation: CASRNRLGAGELFF. Looking up the rest from reference TRBV28 and TRBJ2-2 gives the full variable domain: DVKVTQSSRYLVKRTGEKVFLECVQDMDHENMFWYRQDPGLGLRLIYFSYDVKMKEKGDIPEGYSVSREKKERFSLILESASTNQTSMYLCASRNRLGAGELFFGEGSRLTVL.

This sequence joins TRBV10-3 and TRBJ2-7; D possibly corresponds to TRBD1 (6 bases). V lost 4 bases and J 0 bases, leaving 13 bases between the germline ends. The CDR3 loop spans 15 amino acids. Germline CDR1 and CDR2: ENHRY and SYGVKD. Written as DNA, the CDR3 is TGTGCCATCAGTGTAGGGGACACGAGCTCCTACGAGCAGTACTTC. This codes for CAISVGDTSSYEQYF.

J is TRBJ2-2 and V is TRBV18, with D perhaps TRBD1 (6 bases). Germline assignment: CDR1 KGHSH and CDR2 LQKENI. V lost 3 bases and J 3 bases, leaving 8 bases between the germline ends. The CDR3 contains 14 residues. The DNA of the CDR3 is TGTGCCAGCTCACCCTGGACAGACACCGGGGAGCTGTTTTTT. Translated, it gives CASSPWTDTGELFF.

The chain employs TRBV10-2 and TRBJ2-7, with unresolved D. The CDR3 loop spans 14 amino acids. Trimming removed 6 bases from V and 2 bases from J, with 14 bases in between. Germline V CDR1 and CDR2: WSHSY, SAAADI. The CDR3 reads CASRATIFPYEQYF. Written as DNA, the CDR3 is TGCGCCAGCAGGGCGACAATTTTCCCCTACGAGCAGTACTTC.

V and J are TRBV6-1 and TRBJ2-7; D is uncertain. Trimming cost V 1 base and J 6 bases, with 10 bases left between them. This CDR3 spans 13 amino acids. Germline assignment: CDR1 MNHNS and CDR2 SASEGT. The DNA for the CDR3 is TGTGCCAGCAGTGAAGACATCAGGTCCGAGCAGTACTTC. It is translated as CASSEDIRSEQYF.

The J gene is TRBJ2-7, the V gene TRBV19; 9 bases match TRBD1. The V segment lost 3 bases and the J segment 4 bases; nucleotides outside the gene matches: 4. The V gene's germline CDR1 is LNHDA and CDR2 SQIVND (reference sequence). The CDR3 length is 14 residues. Here the CDR3 reads CASSIDRGMYEQYF. In nucleotides, the CDR3 is TGTGCCAGTAGTATTGACAGGGGGATGTACGAGCAGTACTTC.

The chain carries TRBV2 and TRBJ2-7, with D possibly matching TRBD1 (5 bases). The germline gives CDR1 SNHLY, CDR2 FYNNEI. V lost 4 bases, J lost 0 bases, and 13 bases lay in between. The CDR3 consists of 15 residues. The CDR3 loop is CASSGPRAGSYEQYF. The CDR3 nucleotides are TGTGCCAGCAGTGGACCCAGGGCAGGCTCCTACGAGCAGTACTTC.

The genes are TRBV7-3 and TRBJ1-1; 7 bases map to TRBD1. V lost 8 bases, J lost 3 bases, and 6 bases stayed unmatched. This CDR3 is built from 13 residues. Germline-derived CDR1 and CDR2 are SGHTA and FQGTGA. CDR3 sequence: CASARGLDTEAFF. CDR3 DNA: TGTGCCAGCGCGAGGGGGCTTGACACTGAAGCTTTCTTT. Supplemented by reference TRBV7-3 and TRBJ1-1, the full variable domain reads GAGVSQTPSNKVTEKGKYVELRCDPISGHTALYWYRQSLGQGPEFLIYFQGTGAADDSGLPNDRFFAVRPEGSVSTLKIQRTERGDSAVYLCASARGLDTEAFFGQGTRLTVV.

The chain links TRBV15 to TRBJ2-5; 7 bases match TRBD2. This CDR3 is built from 14 residues. Germline-derived CDR1 and CDR2 are LNHNV and YYDKDF (reference sequence). V gave up 0 bases and J gave up 12 bases; unmatched junction bases: 10. Here the CDR3 DNA reads TGTGCCACCAGCAGAGAGGGAGGGAACTACGAGGAGTACTTC. Its protein product is CATSREGGNYEEYF.

CDR3 protein: CASNNGGANTGELFF. CDR3 sequence (DNA): TGTGCCAGCAATAACGGGGGTGCGAACACCGGGGAGCTGTTTTTT. The chain links TRBV6-5 to TRBJ2-2; weak D call: TRBD2 (6 bases). V lost 7 bases to trimming and J lost 0 bases, with 12 bases between them. The germline V gene has CDR1 MNHEY and CDR2 SVGAGI. The CDR3 loop spans 15 amino acids.

The chain joins TRBV5-4 to TRBJ1-4; tentative D call: TRBD1 (5 bases). CDR3 length: 15 residues. V lost 4 bases and J lost 7, with 17 bases in between. From germline, CDR1 is SGHNT and CDR2 YYREEE (reference sequence). Here the CDR3 reads CASSMGGVTGEKLFF. The CDR3 DNA reads as TGTGCCAGCAGCATGGGGGGGGTTACGGGTGAAAAACTGTTTTTT.

V usage is TRBV4-1 and J usage is TRBJ2-3; 9 nucleotides line up with TRBD2. Germline lookup yields CDR1 MGHRA and CDR2 YSYEKL. There are 16 residues in the CDR3. V gave up 1 base and J gave up 5 bases; unmatched junction bases: 7. CDR3 nucleotide sequence: TGCGCCAGCAGCCAAGCACGCGGGGGGGCCTTAGATACGCAGTATTTT. As protein: CASSQARGGALDTQYF.

The chain carries TRBV9 and TRBJ2-1; 8 nucleotides line up with TRBD2. Trimming removed 5 bases from V and 12 bases from J; junction bases left unmatched: 16. CDR1 is SGDLS, CDR2 YYNGEE, per germline. The length of the CDR3 is 15 residues. The CDR3 loop reads CASSAGLALGGAQFF. In DNA form, the CDR3 reads TGTGCCAGCAGTGCTGGACTAGCCCTGGGGGGAGCGCAGTTCTTC. Supplemented by reference TRBV9 and TRBJ2-1, the full variable domain reads DSGVTQTPKHLITATGQRVTLRCSPRSGDLSVYWYQQSLDQGLQFLIQYYNGEERAKGNILERFSAQQFPDLHSELNLSSLELGDSALYFCASSAGLALGGAQFFGPGTRLTVL.

The chain couples TRBV5-1 to TRBJ2-1, with 7 bases lining up with TRBD1. This CDR3 spans 15 amino acids. The V gene end was trimmed by 2 bases and the J gene end by 4 bases; junction bases not matched to a gene: 6. Looked up from germline, CDR1 is SGHRS and CDR2 is YFSETQ. The CDR3 protein is CASSLRQGLYNEQFF. The CDR3 bases are TGCGCCAGCAGCTTACGACAGGGTTTATACAATGAGCAGTTCTTC.

The chain has TRBV11-2 and TRBJ2-7, with D possibly matching TRBD2 (6 bases). Trimming removed 6 bases at V and 4 bases at J, with 16 bases between. The CDR3 totals 14 residues. Per germline, CDR1 SGHAT and CDR2 FQNNGV. CDR3 sequence: CASRELGREYEQYF. CDR3 in DNA: TGTGCCAGCAGGGAATTGGGACGGGAGTACGAGCAGTACTTC.

V and J are TRBV7-6 and TRBJ1-1, with TRBD1 as a possible D gene (6 bases). Per germline, CDR1 SGHVS and CDR2 FNYEAQ. The V and J ends lost 1 base and 0 bases respectively, with 12 bases between them. This CDR3 is 16 amino acids long. Here the CDR3 reads CASSLGTDHVNTEAFF. CDR3 in DNA: TGTGCCAGCAGCTTAGGGACAGATCATGTGAACACTGAAGCTTTCTTT.

The chain joins TRBV5-4 to TRBJ2-3, with a possible D match to TRBD2 (5 bases). This CDR3 comprises 13 residues. Trimming left V 0 bases short and J 3 bases short, with 5 bases between. Looked up from germline, CDR1 is SGHNT and CDR2 is YYREEE (reference sequence). For the CDR3, the DNA is TGTGCCAGCAGCTTGGCGGGAACAGATACGCAGTATTTT. This sequence encodes CASSLAGTDTQYF.

With respect to this clone: Other DNA sequences from this sample encode an identical CDR3 as well. The J gene is TRBJ2-5, the V gene TRBV20-1, with D unresolved. The CDR3 extends over 10 amino acids. Germline V CDR1 and CDR2: DFQATT, SNEGSKA (reference sequence). V was pared by 5 bases and J by 2 bases, with 3 bases between. In DNA form, the CDR3 reads TGCAGTGCTTCACAAGAGACCCAGTACTTC. Translated, it gives CSASQETQYF.

The chain carries TRBV28 and TRBJ1-5; D gene ambiguous. Germline loops: CDR1 MDHEN, CDR2 SYDVKM. There are 17 residues in the CDR3. The V end lost 3 bases, the J end lost 2 bases, and 17 bases lay between the germline ends. The CDR3 loop is CASSFMPEGKRNQPQHF. In DNA form, the CDR3 reads TGTGCCAGCAGTTTTATGCCCGAGGGCAAACGCAATCAGCCCCAGCATTTT.

V and J are TRBV5-4 and TRBJ1-1; TRBD1 aligns across 12 bases. This CDR3 is 16 amino acids long. Germline V lookup: CDR1 SGHNT, CDR2 YYREEE (reference sequence). V dropped 7 bases and J dropped 4; count of bases not matched to a gene: 11. For the CDR3, the DNA is TGTGCCAGCCAAGGGACAGGGGGCCTACGGGGCACTGAAGCTTTCTTT. This gives the protein CASQGTGGLRGTEAFF.

This chain connects TRBV7-9 to TRBJ2-1; 8 bases line up with TRBD1. J was trimmed by 5 bases and V by 5 bases; bases with no gene match: 5. Germline V gene sequence: CDR1 SEHNR, CDR2 FQNEAQ (reference sequence). This CDR3 region has 14 residues. The CDR3 protein is CASSPTGANNEQFF. The CDR3 DNA sequence: TGTGCCAGCAGCCCGACAGGGGCTAACAATGAGCAGTTCTTC.

The rearrangement joins TRBV5-4 to TRBJ2-2, with D possibly matching TRBD2 (6 bases). The germline V gene has CDR1 SGHNT and CDR2 YYREEE (reference sequence). V gave up 2 bases and J gave up 6 bases, with 14 bases separating them. The CDR3 has 15 amino acids. This CDR3 is CASSFIGRGPGELFF. The CDR3 region has the DNA TGTGCCAGCAGCTTCATCGGGAGAGGGCCCGGGGAGCTGTTTTTT.